The 8 T cell receptor beta chains below come from one sample, sequenced in a study of early T cells in non-severe SARS-CoV-2 infection. MiXCR, applied by TCRdb to the 5' RACE reads, yields one record per CDR3 protein. The sample yields approximately 45,000 distinct CDR3 sequences, around 6.9% seen once. What was sequenced was whole blood. Source of these receptors: an adult who was a healthcare worker with PCR-confirmed SARS-CoV-2 infection or an uninfected control (not recorded which).

The chain has TRBV6-2 or TRBV6-3 and TRBJ2-7; 11 bases are shared with TRBD1. J lost 1 base, V lost 5 bases, and 1 base had no gene match. Germline V gives CDR1 MNHEY, CDR2 SVGEGT. CDR3 length: 14 amino acids. The CDR3 reads CASSRDRGSYEQYF. In DNA form, the CDR3 reads TGTGCCAGCAGTCGGGACAGGGGGTCCTACGAGCAGTACTTC.

There are many counts of this clonotype. This chain connects TRBV10-1 to TRBJ2-3; D not certain. V shed 0 bases and J shed 4 bases, with 8 bases lying between them. The germline CDR1 and CDR2 sequences are WNHNN and SYGVQD (reference sequence). This CDR3 has 14 residues. CDR3 in DNA: TGCGCCAGCAGTGAGTCTACGGTCGCAGATACGCAGTATTTT. Residues: CASSESTVADTQYF.

The rearrangement uses TRBV12-3 or TRBV12-4 and TRBJ1-2; the match to TRBD1 covers 8 bases. The CDR3 loop spans 13 amino acids. Losses at the gene ends were 5 bases for V and 7 bases for J; bases not matched to a gene: 6. CDR3 protein: CASSPDRVVGYTF. In DNA, the CDR3 is TGTGCCAGCAGTCCGGACAGGGTAGTTGGCTACACCTTC.

The chain joins TRBV10-1 to TRBJ2-3; 8 nucleotides agree with TRBD1. The germline V gene has CDR1 WNHNN and CDR2 SYGVQD (reference sequence). CDR3 length: 13 residues. V shed 3 bases, J shed 6 bases, and the junction held 2 bases outside the gene matches. Here the CDR3 DNA reads TGCGCCAGCAGTGACAGGGGGCCGGATACGCAGTATTTT. Its translation is CASSDRGPDTQYF.

This clonotype was recorded a few times. The rearrangement uses TRBV4-2 and TRBJ2-1; 7 bases map to TRBD1. Germline V gene data show CDR1 as LGHNA and CDR2 as YNFKEQ. The CDR3 consists of 16 residues. V gave up 3 bases and J gave up 5 bases; unmatched junction bases: 10. The CDR3 spells CASSQARQGPHNEQFF. In DNA form, the CDR3 reads TGTGCCAGCAGCCAGGCCAGACAGGGTCCCCACAATGAGCAGTTCTTC.

This clonotype was recorded a few times. CDR3 sequence: CASSLWGARNEKLFF. The CDR3 DNA sequence: TGTGCCAGCAGCTTATGGGGGGCAAGGAATGAAAAACTGTTTTTT. The chain couples TRBV7-8 to TRBJ1-4; weak D call: TRBD1 (6 bases). This CDR3 is built from 15 residues. The V and J ends lost 2 bases and 5 bases respectively, with 12 bases between them. CDR1 is SGHVS, CDR2 FQNEAQ, per germline.

This clonotype was seen ten or more times. The gene calls are TRBV5-4 and TRBJ2-3, with unresolved D. The germline V gene has CDR1 SGHNT and CDR2 YYREEE (reference sequence). The CDR3 has 15 residues. The V and J ends lost 4 bases and 1 base respectively, with 13 bases between them. CDR3 sequence reads: CASSAPTPRTDTQYF. The CDR3 nucleotides read TGTGCCAGCAGCGCACCGACACCACGCACAGATACGCAGTATTTT. Full variable domain (missing parts from reference TRBV5-4 and TRBJ2-3): ETGVTQSPTHLIKTRGQQVTLRCSSQSGHNTVSWYQQALGQGPQFIFQYYREEENGRGNFPPRFSGLQFPNYSSELNVNALELDDSALYLCASSAPTPRTDTQYFGPGTRLTVL.

V usage is TRBV20-1 and J usage is TRBJ2-1; 12 bases are shared with TRBD2. The germline CDR1 and CDR2 sequences are DFQATT and SNEGSKA (reference sequence). With 1 base clipped from V and 3 bases from J, the junction kept 1 base outside the gene matches. This CDR3 is built from 15 residues. CDR3 amino acids: CSARASGGVYNEQFF. DNA for the CDR3: TGCAGTGCTAGAGCTAGCGGGGGGGTCTACAATGAGCAGTTCTTC.